This entry features one T cell receptor (beta chain) sequence. This record belongs to a study of blood T cell repertoires in COVID-19. The overall study: PBMCs, B-cell-depleted T cells, or T cells provided the cDNA or gDNA that made up the material.

Original analysis: Scientists estimated how many nucleated cells there were by amplifying reference gene primers. Repertoires were generated with immunoSEQ multiplex PCR, while TCRdb's copy carries only in-frame clones and drops some. That table gives V, J and clone size, and the DNA gave D and trimming. Counted here are roughly 250,000 clones, about 90% occurring once; the ten biggest clones make up approximately 2.6%. Germline assignment: CDR1 SGHKS and CDR2 YYEKEE (reference sequence). The CDR3 runs 14 residues. V was clipped by 2 bases and J by 4 bases, with 12 bases between them. The V and J genes are TRBV5-5 and TRBJ2-5; weak D call: TRBD1 (5 bases). This TCR came from a person aged 18 to 35 with COVID-19, enrolled during active disease. Material: peripheral blood. This chain's CDR3 is CASSLGAKGETQYF. The DNA for the CDR3 is TGTGCCAGCAGCTTAGGGGCCAAGGGAGAGACCCAGTACTTC.